This T cell receptor beta chain was sequenced in a study of blood T cell repertoires in COVID-19. Looking at the study overall: Material from acute and convalescent COVID-19 was sourced from the United States, Italy and Spain. Nucleic acid was either cDNA or gDNA, and it came from T cells, B-cell-depleted T cells, or PBMCs.

The CDR3 is 15 residues long. V lost 5 bases and J lost 11; bases outside the gene matches: 10. Germline V lookup: CDR1 SGHNT, CDR2 YENEEA. Original handling: For nucleated cells, counts were estimated from reference gene primer amplification. The table came from immunoSEQ multiplex PCR; TCRdb's copy has only in-frame clones and leaves some out. D and trimming were read from the DNA, whereas the V and J calls and clone size are those reported in that table. The repertoire has some 100,000 clones, roughly 89% of them found once; the top ten carry about 5.2%. The chain employs TRBV11-3 and TRBJ2-5; 14 bases are a match to TRBD2. Sequencing was carried out using peripheral blood. The TCR was taken from a woman of 80 years or more with active COVID-19. CDR3 nucleotide sequence: TGTGCCAGCAGCCCCCAGGGACTAGCGGGAGAACCACAGTACTTC. Its protein is CASSPQGLAGEPQYF.